This TCR beta chain was sequenced for a study of graft-versus-host responses after intestinal transplantation. About the study: Recipients across the board were started on anti-thymocyte globulin induction, then kept on tacrolimus and steroids for roughly 3 years.

TCRdb's table, derived via immunoSEQ multiplex PCR, lists solely in-frame clones and lacks some. The data hold over 90,000 clones, with roughly 93% observed a single time. The study's findings and limits: Among recipient marrow samples, GvH clones were found; some appeared first in ileum or blood.

V was cut by 2 bases and J by 2 bases, with 21 bases left in between. This CDR3 is built from 18 residues. Germline V gene sequence: CDR1 SGHAT, CDR2 FQNNGV. A note on this clone: The antigen remains undetermined.

The sequenced sample was unstimulated CD8+ T cells sorted from spleen or lymph node cells, obtained before intestinal transplant. V is TRBV11-2 and J is TRBJ2-5; D may match TRBD1 or TRBD2 (5 bases each). The sequence derives from a human donor who received an intestinal transplant. Here the CDR3 reads CASSLPRGVGLVQETQYF. The CDR3 DNA reads as TGTGCCAGCAGCTTACCAAGGGGAGTAGGTCTAGTACAAGAGACCCAGTACTTC.